These T cell receptor beta chains were read from a single sample in a study of T cell responses to AZD1222 COVID-19 vaccine. Here immunoSEQ multiplex PCR was the method, and the copy in TCRdb shows in-frame clones only, minus some. The data hold 95,000 to 100,000 clones, with almost 90% observed a single time. This specimen was peripheral blood, taken 28 days after the second AZD1222 dose. The origin of the receptors is an adult who received the AZD1222 COVID-19 vaccine. Both conserved end residues are part of each CDR3. The D gene is left open where the match is weak. The listing skips clone size in some rows; elsewhere it reads once, few, many or a size class.

few,.,TRBV9,TRBJ2-5,TGTGCCAGCAGCGCGGGGGACTGGGCGGAGACCCAGTACTTC,CASSAGDWAETQYF
.,TRBD1,TRBV5-1,TRBJ1-2,TGCGCCAGCAGCTTGGGACAGGGTAACTATGGCTACACCTTC,CASSLGQGNYGYTF
.,.,TRBV3-1/TRBV3-2,TRBJ1-5,TGTGCCAGCAGCCAAGAGGGAAGCAATCAGCCCCAGCATTTT,CASSQEGSNQPQHF
.,TRBD2,TRBV7-3,TRBJ2-1,TGTGCCAGCAGTCCAGGGACTAGCGGGAAAAATCAGTTCTTC,CASSPGTSGKNQFF
.,TRBD2,TRBV6-5,TRBJ2-7,TGTGCCATTCCGGCGACTAGCGGGAGCCACGAGCAGTACTTC,CAIPATSGSHEQYF
.,TRBD1,TRBV28,TRBJ2-4,TGTGCCAGCAGTTTGATCGGACAGGGGTTAAACATTCAGTACTTC,CASSLIGQGLNIQYF
.,.,TRBV27,TRBJ1-5,TGTGCCAGCGGCTACCGACCACATCAGCCCCAGCATTTT,CASGYRPHQPQHF
.,TRBD1,TRBV30,TRBJ1-3,TGTGCCCACGACAGGGGTGGAAACACCATATATTTT,CAHDRGGNTIYF
.,.,TRBV10-1,TRBJ1-2,TGCGCCAGCAGTGAAGCCAGCAACTATGGCTACACCTTC,CASSEASNYGYTF
once,TRBD1,TRBV6-5,TRBJ1-2,TGTGCCAGCAGAGACAGGGGTGACTACACCTTC,CASRDRGDYTF
.,.,TRBV24-1,TRBJ2-2,TGTGCCACGGCACTGGGCGGTGACGCCGGGGAGCTGTTTTTT,CATALGGDAGELFF
.,.,TRBV5-1,TRBJ2-2,TGCGCCAGCAGCGAGCAACCGTCCGGGACGGTCACCGGGGAGCTGTTTTTT,CASSEQPSGTVTGELFF
.,TRBD2,TRBV14,TRBJ2-7,TGTGCCAGCAGCCAAATGACTAGCGGGAGGGCGAGGGAGCAGTACTTC,CASSQMTSGRAREQYF
.,.,TRBV28,TRBJ1-1,TGTGCCAGCAGTCCTCATGGACTCACCTCGAACACTGAAGCTTTCTTT,CASSPHGLTSNTEAFF
.,.,TRBV27,TRBJ1-3,TGTGCCAGCAGCCGATTCCCCCAGGGGTCTGGAAACACCATATATTTT,CASSRFPQGSGNTIYF
.,TRBD2,TRBV4-1,TRBJ2-3,TGCGCCAGCAGGTTTAGCGGGAGGGAGAGCACAGATACGCAGTATTTT,CASRFSGRESTDTQYF
.,.,TRBV7-6,TRBJ2-3,TGTGCCAGCAGCTTAGGTGGCAGGGGTTACTCAGATACGCAGTATTTT,CASSLGGRGYSDTQYF
.,TRBD2,TRBV7-2,TRBJ2-3,TGTGCCAGCAGCTTTGCGGGAGAGGATACGCAGTATTTT,CASSFAGEDTQYF
.,.,TRBV27,TRBJ1-1,TGTGCCAGCAATTCCGGCATAGGGACTGAAGCTTTCTTT,CASNSGIGTEAFF
.,TRBD2,TRBV19,TRBJ2-1,TGTGCCAGTAACGTCGGAAAGGGAGGGTCCTACAATGAGCAGTTCTTC,CASNVGKGGSYNEQFF
.,.,TRBV7-2,TRBJ1-1,TGTGCCAGCAGCTTAGGAGCAGGGATGAACACTGAAGCTTTCTTT,CASSLGAGMNTEAFF
.,.,TRBV5-4,TRBJ2-7,TGTGCCAGCAGCTTGGGTAAGCGGAGCTCCTACGAGCAGTACTTC,CASSLGKRSSYEQYF
.,TRBD2,TRBV6-1,TRBJ2-1,TGTGCCAGCAGTGACCAAACTAGCGGGAGATCTCATGAGCAGTTCTTC,CASSDQTSGRSHEQFF
.,.,TRBV6-5,TRBJ1-3,TGTGCCAGCAGTCGAGAAATCTCTGGAAACACCATATATTTT,CASSREISGNTIYF
.,.,TRBV28,TRBJ1-2,TGTGCCAGCAGTTTCTCGACCTATGGCTACACCTTC,CASSFSTYGYTF
.,.,TRBV5-1,TRBJ1-2,TGCGCCAGCAGCACGGAGGTGGGAGGGGGCTATGGCTACACCTTC,CASSTEVGGGYGYTF
.,.,TRBV28,TRBJ1-5,TGTGCCAGCAGTTTCAGCGGTAGGCAGTATAGCAATCAGCCCCAGCATTTT,CASSFSGRQYSNQPQHF
.,TRBD2,TRBV9,TRBJ2-3,TGTGCCAGCAGCGTAAAACTAGCGGGAGGGCCAGATACGCAGTATTTT,CASSVKLAGGPDTQYF
.,.,TRBV7-2,TRBJ2-3,TGTGCCAGCAGCTCCTGGTTAGCTAGCACAGATACGCAGTATTTT,CASSSWLASTDTQYF
.,.,TRBV5-1,TRBJ1-2,TGCGCCAGCAGCGCCCCGGACGGCGGCTATGGCTACACCTTC,CASSAPDGGYGYTF
.,TRBD2,TRBV30,TRBJ2-3,TGTGCCGCGCGGACTAGCGGGAGAACAGATACGCAGTATTTT,CAARTSGRTDTQYF
.,.,TRBV5-1,TRBJ2-1,TGCGCCAGCACCGAACTAGGGCCACACAATGAGCAGTTCTTC,CASTELGPHNEQFF
.,TRBD1,TRBV28,TRBJ1-1,TGTGCCAGCGGGACAGGGTTGGGTACTGAAGCTTTCTTT,CASGTGLGTEAFF
.,.,TRBV6-5,TRBJ1-2,TGTGCCAGCAGACCTACCGTCCAGGGTGGCTACACCTTC,CASRPTVQGGYTF
.,.,TRBV20-1,TRBJ2-7,TGCAGTGCTAGTGGATCGGACATACGCTACGAGCAGTACTTC,CSASGSDIRYEQYF
.,TRBD1,TRBV4-1,TRBJ1-1,TGCGCCAGCAGCCAAGGGGGTTGGACAGGGGCCATGATTACTGAAGCTTTCTTT,CASSQGGWTGAMITEAFF
.,TRBD1,TRBV5-6,TRBJ2-7,TGTGCCAGCACCCGGACAGGGAGCTCCTACGAGCAGTACTTC,CASTRTGSSYEQYF
.,TRBD2,TRBV12-3/TRBV12-4,TRBJ2-5,TGTGCCAGCAGCGGGGGGATTTCGGAGACCCAGTACTTC,CASSGGISETQYF
.,.,TRBV11-3,TRBJ2-5,TGTGCCAGCAGCCCGGGCGGGACACGAAAAGAGACCCAGTACTTC,CASSPGGTRKETQYF
.,.,TRBV5-1,TRBJ1-1,TGCGCCAGCAGCACCGGGAGCATGAACACTGAAGCTTTCTTT,CASSTGSMNTEAFF
.,.,TRBV6-5,TRBJ1-5,TGTGCCAGCAGTCCCTACTTGGGGAGGGGTCAGCCCCAGCATTTT,CASSPYLGRGQPQHF
.,.,TRBV30,TRBJ1-1,TGTGCCTGGAGTGTCGGGCAGACTGAAGCTTTCTTT,CAWSVGQTEAFF